This entry is about one T cell receptor beta chain. The target antigen is unknown. Sampling of blood occurred at baseline, cycle 4 day 1, and cycle 7 day 1. Profiled with immunoSEQ multiplex PCR; TCRdb holds only in-frame clones, not every one. The sample carries approximately 88,000 clones, nearly 90% recorded once. CDR3 length equals 14 residues. Deletions cut 4 bases from V and 4 bases from J, with 10 bases between. Germline CDR1 reads MGHDK; CDR2 reads SYGVNS. The data are from a study of OX40 agonist ivuxolimab in advanced cancers. Overall study context: Having had anti-PD-1, anti-PD-L1 or anti-CTLA-4 therapy before was allowed, and about 42% had some.

Study results and limitations: By week 6 at 0.1 to 3.0 mg/kg, blood CD4+ and CD8+ T cells had expanded clonally. Among the least clonally expanded were partial responders at 0.1-3.0 mg/kg.

This receptor was obtained from an adult with an advanced solid tumor such as melanoma, head and neck, liver or kidney cancer. The genes are TRBV25-1 and TRBJ1-4; D gene unclear. Here the sequenced sample was CD4+ or CD8+ T cells sorted from blood, taken in a trial of the OX40 agonist ivuxolimab. CDR3 protein: CASSGEVNNEKLFF. In DNA form, the CDR3 reads TGTGCCAGCAGTGGCGAAGTAAATAATGAAAAACTGTTTTTT.